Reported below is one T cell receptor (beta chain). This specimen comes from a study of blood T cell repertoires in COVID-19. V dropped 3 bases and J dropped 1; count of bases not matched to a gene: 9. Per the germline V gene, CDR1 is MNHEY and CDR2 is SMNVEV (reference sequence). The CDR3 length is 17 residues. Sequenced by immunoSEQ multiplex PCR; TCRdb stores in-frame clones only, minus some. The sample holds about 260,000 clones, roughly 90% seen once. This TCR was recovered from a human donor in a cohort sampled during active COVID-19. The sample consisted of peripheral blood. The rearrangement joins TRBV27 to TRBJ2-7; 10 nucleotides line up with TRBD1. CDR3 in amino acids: CASSFSFRDRGSYEQYF. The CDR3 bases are TGTGCCAGCAGTTTCAGTTTCCGGGACAGGGGTTCCTACGAGCAGTACTTC.